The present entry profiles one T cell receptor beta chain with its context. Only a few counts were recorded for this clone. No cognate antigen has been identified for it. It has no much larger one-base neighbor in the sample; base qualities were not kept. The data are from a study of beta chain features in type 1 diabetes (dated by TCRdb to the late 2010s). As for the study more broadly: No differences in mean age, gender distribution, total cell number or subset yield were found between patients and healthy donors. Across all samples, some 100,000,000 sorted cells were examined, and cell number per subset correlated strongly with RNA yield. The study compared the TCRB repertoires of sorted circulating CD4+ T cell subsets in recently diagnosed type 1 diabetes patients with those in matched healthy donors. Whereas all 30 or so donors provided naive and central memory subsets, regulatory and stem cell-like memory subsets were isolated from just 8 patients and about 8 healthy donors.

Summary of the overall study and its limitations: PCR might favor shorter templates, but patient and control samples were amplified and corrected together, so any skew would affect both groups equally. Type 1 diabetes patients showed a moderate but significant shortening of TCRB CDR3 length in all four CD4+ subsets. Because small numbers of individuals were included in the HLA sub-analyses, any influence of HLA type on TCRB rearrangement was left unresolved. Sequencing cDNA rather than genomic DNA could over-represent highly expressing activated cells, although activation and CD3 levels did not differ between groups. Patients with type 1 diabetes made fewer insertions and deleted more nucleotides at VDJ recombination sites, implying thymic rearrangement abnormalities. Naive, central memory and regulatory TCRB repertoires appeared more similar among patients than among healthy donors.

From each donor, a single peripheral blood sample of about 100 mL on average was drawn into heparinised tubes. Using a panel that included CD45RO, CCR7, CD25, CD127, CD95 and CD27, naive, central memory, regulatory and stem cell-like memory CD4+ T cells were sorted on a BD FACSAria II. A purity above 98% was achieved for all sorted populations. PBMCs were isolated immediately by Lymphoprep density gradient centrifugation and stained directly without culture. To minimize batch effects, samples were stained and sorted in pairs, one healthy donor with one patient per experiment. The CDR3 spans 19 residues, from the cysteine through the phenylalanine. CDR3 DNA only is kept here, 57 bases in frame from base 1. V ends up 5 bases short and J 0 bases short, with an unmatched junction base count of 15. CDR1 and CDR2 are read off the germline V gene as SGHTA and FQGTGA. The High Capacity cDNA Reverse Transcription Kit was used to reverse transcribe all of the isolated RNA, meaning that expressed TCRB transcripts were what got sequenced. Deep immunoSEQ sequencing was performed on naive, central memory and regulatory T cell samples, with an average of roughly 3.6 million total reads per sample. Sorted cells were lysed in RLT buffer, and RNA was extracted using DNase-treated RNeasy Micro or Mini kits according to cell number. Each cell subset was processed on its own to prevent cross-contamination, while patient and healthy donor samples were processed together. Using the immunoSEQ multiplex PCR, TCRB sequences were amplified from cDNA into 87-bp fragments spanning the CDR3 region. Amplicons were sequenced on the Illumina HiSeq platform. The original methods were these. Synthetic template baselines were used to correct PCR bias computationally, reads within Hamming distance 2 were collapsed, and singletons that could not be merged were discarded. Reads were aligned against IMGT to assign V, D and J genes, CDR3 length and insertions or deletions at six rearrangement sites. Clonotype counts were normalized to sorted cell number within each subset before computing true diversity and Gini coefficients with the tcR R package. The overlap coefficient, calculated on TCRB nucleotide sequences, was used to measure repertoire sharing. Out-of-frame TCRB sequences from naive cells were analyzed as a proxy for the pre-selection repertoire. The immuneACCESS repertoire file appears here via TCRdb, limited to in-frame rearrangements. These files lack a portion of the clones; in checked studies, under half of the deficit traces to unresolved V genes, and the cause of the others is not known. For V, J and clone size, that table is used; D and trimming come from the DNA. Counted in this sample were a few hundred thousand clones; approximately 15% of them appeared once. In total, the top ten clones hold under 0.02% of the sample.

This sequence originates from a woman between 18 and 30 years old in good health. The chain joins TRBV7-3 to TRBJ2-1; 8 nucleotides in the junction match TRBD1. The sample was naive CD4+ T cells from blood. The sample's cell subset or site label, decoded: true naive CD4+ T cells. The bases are TGTGCCAGCAGCAATCAGGGGGCAGCTTTGAGAAGCTCCTACAATGAGCAGTTCTTC. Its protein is CASSNQGAALRSSYNEQFF.